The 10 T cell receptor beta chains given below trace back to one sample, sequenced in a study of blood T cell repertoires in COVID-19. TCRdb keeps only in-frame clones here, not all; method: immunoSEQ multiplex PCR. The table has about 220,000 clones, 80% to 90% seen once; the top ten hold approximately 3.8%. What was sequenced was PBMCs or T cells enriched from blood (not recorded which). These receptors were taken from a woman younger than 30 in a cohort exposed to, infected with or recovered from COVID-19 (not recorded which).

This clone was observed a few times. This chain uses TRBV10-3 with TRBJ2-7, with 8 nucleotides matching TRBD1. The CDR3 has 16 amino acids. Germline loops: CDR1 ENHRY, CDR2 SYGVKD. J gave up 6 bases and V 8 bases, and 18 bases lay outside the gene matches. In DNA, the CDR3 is TGTGCCATCCGCAGCTTCTCAGGGGGCCGGGTGTCCGAGCAGTACTTC. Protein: CAIRSFSGGRVSEQYF.

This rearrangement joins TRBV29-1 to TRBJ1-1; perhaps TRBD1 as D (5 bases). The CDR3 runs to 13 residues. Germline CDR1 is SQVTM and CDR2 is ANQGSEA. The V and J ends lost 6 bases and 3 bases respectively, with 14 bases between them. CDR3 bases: TGCAGCGTCCTGACAGTCCCCTACACTGAAGCTTTCTTT. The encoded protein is CSVLTVPYTEAFF.

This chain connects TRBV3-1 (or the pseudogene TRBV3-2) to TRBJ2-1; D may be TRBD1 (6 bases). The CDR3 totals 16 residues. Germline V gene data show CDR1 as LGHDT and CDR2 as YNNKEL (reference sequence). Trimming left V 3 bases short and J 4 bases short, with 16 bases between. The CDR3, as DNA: TGTGCCAGCAGCCACAAAAGGACAGACCCTTACAATGAGCAGTTCTTC. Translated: CASSHKRTDPYNEQFF.

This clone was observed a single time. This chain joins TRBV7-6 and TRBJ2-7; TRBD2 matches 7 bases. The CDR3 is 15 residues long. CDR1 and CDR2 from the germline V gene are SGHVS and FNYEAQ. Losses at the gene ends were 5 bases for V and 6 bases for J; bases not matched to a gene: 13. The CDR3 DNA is TGTGCCAGCAGCCCCGAGGTGGGCGGGAGCCGCGAGCAGTACTTC. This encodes CASSPEVGGSREQYF.

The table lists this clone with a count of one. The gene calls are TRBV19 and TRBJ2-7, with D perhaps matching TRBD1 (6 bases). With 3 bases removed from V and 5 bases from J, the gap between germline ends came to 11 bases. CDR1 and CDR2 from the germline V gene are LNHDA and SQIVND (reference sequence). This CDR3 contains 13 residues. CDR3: CASSILSGDEQYF. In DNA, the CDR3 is TGTGCCAGTAGTATCTTGTCAGGGGACGAGCAGTACTTC.

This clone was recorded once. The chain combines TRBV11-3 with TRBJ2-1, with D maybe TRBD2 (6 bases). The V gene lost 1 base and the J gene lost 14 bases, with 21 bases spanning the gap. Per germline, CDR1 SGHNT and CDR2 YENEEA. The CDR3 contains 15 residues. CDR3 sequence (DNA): TGTGCCAGCAGCTTAGGGGGCTTCGGGGGAGGCCGGGAGTTCTTC. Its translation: CASSLGGFGGGREFF.

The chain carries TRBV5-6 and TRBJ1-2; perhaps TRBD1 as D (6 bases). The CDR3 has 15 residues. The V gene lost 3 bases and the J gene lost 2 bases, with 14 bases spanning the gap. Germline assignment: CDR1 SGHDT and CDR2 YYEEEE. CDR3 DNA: TGTGCCAGCAGCTCCCTGAGGGGGTCCAACTATGGCTACACCTTC. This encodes CASSSLRGSNYGYTF.

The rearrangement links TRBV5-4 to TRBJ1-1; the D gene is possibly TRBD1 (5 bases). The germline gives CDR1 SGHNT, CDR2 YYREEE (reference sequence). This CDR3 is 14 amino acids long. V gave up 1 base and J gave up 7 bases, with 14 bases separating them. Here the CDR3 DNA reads TGTGCCAGCAGCTTGCCTGGGCAGGGTTTTGAAGCTTTCTTT. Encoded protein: CASSLPGQGFEAFF.

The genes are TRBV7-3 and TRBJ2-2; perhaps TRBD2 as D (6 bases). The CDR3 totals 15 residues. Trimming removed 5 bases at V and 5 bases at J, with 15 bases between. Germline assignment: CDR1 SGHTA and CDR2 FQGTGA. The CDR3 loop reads CASSPETSGTGELFF. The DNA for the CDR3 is TGTGCCAGCAGCCCAGAGACTAGTGGGACCGGGGAGCTGTTTTTT.

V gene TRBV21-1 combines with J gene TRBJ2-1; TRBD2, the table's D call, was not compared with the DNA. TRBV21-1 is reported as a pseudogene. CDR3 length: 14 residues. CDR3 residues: CASSRLTSYNEQFF. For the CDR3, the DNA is TGTGCCAGCAGCCGCTTAACTAGCTACAATGAGCAGTTCTTC.